The T cell receptor beta chain described here comes from a study of shared clonotypes between healthy human individuals. The study, taken as a whole, reports: Compared with clonotypes that all four donors shared, non-shared clonotypes had lower generation probabilities. Measured sharing among donors was expected to vary with sequencing depth.

Of note for this clone: Its specificity is unknown. Other DNA sequences in this sample translate to the same CDR3.

The germline V gene has CDR1 SQVTM and CDR2 ANQGSEA. This CDR3 is built from 12 residues. Between the trimmed V and J ends, which lost 6 bases and 5 bases, there was a span of 13 bases. Each replicate PCR on the sorted subsets used roughly 200 ng DNA (around 30,000 T cell genomes). Data came from immunoSEQ multiplex PCR; TCRdb stores just in-frame clones and leaves some out. This table has some 2 million clones, 90% to 95% appearing once. The TCR comes from a man between 18 and 29 years old in good health. Material: naive CD4+ T cells sorted from blood. Documented subset: CD45RA+ positively selected. V usage is TRBV29-1 and J usage is TRBJ2-5, with a possible D match to TRBD1 (6 bases). The CDR3 DNA sequence: TGCAGCGTAGTACAGGGCACCGAGACCCAGTACTTC. Its protein product is CSVVQGTETQYF.